These 28 T cell receptor beta chains were sequenced from one sample in a study of blood T cell repertoires in COVID-19 (dated by TCRdb to the early 2020s). The method behind the library was the immunoSEQ multiplex PCR assay. Not all clones reach the TCRdb copy of this immuneACCESS table, which keeps in-frame sequences only. Checked studies attribute under half of the gap to unresolved V genes and leave the rest unexplained. The sample records tens of thousands of clones, around 92% of which are singletons. The biggest ten clones account for roughly 2% of the sample. The sequenced sample consisted of peripheral blood. The receptors stem from a woman aged 45-60 years in a cohort sampled during active COVID-19.

The rearrangement joins TRBV4-1 to TRBJ1-6; no clear D. Germline V gives CDR1 MGHRA, CDR2 YSYEKL. The CDR3 sequence is 16 residues long. V gave up 1 base and J gave up 0 bases, with 7 bases separating them. The CDR3 is CASSQAGSSYNSPLHF. DNA for the CDR3: TGCGCCAGCAGCCAAGCCGGGAGCTCCTATAATTCACCCCTCCACTTT.

The rearrangement joins TRBV19 to TRBJ1-5; D may be TRBD1 (5 bases). Germline-derived CDR1 and CDR2 are LNHDA and SQIVND (reference sequence). This CDR3 is built from 15 residues. V was shortened by 7 bases and J by 0 bases, with 13 bases between the two germline ends. CDR3 DNA: TGTGCCAGTATGGAGAGGGGAGGTAGCAATCAGCCCCAGCATTTT. Amino acids: CASMERGGSNQPQHF.

This rearrangement joins TRBV12-5 to TRBJ2-7, with a weak D call TRBD2 (7 bases). V was clipped by 7 bases and J by 0 bases, with 22 bases between them. This CDR3 spans 17 amino acids. Germline CDR1 and CDR2: LGHNT and FRNRAP. The chain's CDR3 is CASAFGGGDTSSYEQYF. The CDR3 nucleotides are TGTGCTAGTGCCTTCGGAGGGGGGGACACTTCCTCCTACGAGCAGTACTTC.

This chain links TRBV7-9 with TRBJ1-1, with D uncertain. Trimming stripped 8 bases from V and 4 bases from J, with 5 bases between. The CDR3 length is 10 residues. Per the germline V gene, CDR1 is SEHNR and CDR2 is FQNEAQ (reference sequence). The CDR3 nucleotides are TGTGCCAGCCGGAGCACTGAAGCTTTCTTT. It yields the protein CASRSTEAFF.

The J gene is TRBJ2-7, the V gene TRBV7-9; D is perhaps TRBD1 (5 bases). V lost 6 bases, J lost 4 bases, and 13 bases lay in between. The V gene's germline CDR1 is SEHNR and CDR2 FQNEAQ (reference sequence). The CDR3 loop spans 13 amino acids. The CDR3: CASRNLDSYEQYF. The CDR3, as DNA: TGTGCCAGCAGGAACTTAGACAGTTACGAGCAGTACTTC.

The V gene is TRBV3-1 (or the pseudogene TRBV3-2), the J gene TRBJ2-3; TRBD1 is a possible D gene (5 bases). V dropped 1 base and J dropped 2 bases, with 10 bases sitting between them. This CDR3 comprises 15 residues. Germline CDR1 and CDR2: LGHDT and YNNKEL (reference sequence). CDR3 protein: CASSQGGSSTDTQYF. The DNA of the CDR3 is TGTGCCAGCAGCCAAGGGGGCTCCTCCACAGATACGCAGTATTTT.

A few counts support this clone. The chain links TRBV5-1 to TRBJ2-7, with 9 positions matching TRBD1. Trimming at V came to 4 bases and at J to 7 bases, leaving 6 bases not matched to a gene. The CDR3 consists of 13 residues. Per germline, CDR1 SGHRS and CDR2 YFSETQ. The chain's CDR3 is CASSPGQGKEQYF. The CDR3 bases are TGCGCCAGCAGCCCCGGACAGGGGAAAGAGCAGTACTTC.

This chain connects TRBV5-4 to TRBJ2-3, with TRBD1 matching over 7 bases. Germline V CDR1 and CDR2: SGHNT, YYREEE (reference sequence). Losses at the gene ends were 4 bases for V and 4 bases for J; bases not matched to a gene: 9. CDR3 length: 15 residues. CDR3 in DNA: TGTGCCAGCAGCCCGAAAAAAGGGGGCGCAGATACGCAGTATTTT. Amino acids: CASSPKKGGADTQYF.

This clone was recorded once. The J gene is TRBJ2-7, the V gene TRBV6-5; 7 nucleotides agree with TRBD1. The CDR3 covers 13 residues. Germline V lookup: CDR1 MNHEY, CDR2 SVGAGI. J was trimmed by 5 bases and V by 5 bases; bases with no gene match: 6. CDR3 DNA sequence: TGTGCCAGCAGTACTAGACAGGGCCACGAGCAGTACTTC. It encodes CASSTRQGHEQYF.

This clone was detected only once. The chain couples TRBV9 to TRBJ2-2; 7 bases agree with TRBD1. J lost 8 bases, V lost 0 bases, and 13 bases had no gene match. CDR1 and CDR2 (germline): SGDLS, YYNGEE. This CDR3 is built from 17 residues. The CDR3, as DNA: TGTGCCAGCAGCGTAGAGGGGGTCAGGGGGTCAGATGGGGAGCTGTTTTTT. This codes for CASSVEGVRGSDGELFF. The full variable domain, in which reference TRBV9 and TRBJ2-2 provide the parts outside the CDR3, is DSGVTQTPKHLITATGQRVTLRCSPRSGDLSVYWYQQSLDQGLQFLIQYYNGEERAKGNILERFSAQQFPDLHSELNLSSLELGDSALYFCASSVEGVRGSDGELFFGEGSRLTVL.

This chain connects TRBV7-6 to TRBJ2-7; 8 positions agree with TRBD1. CDR3 size: 17 residues. From germline, CDR1 is SGHVS and CDR2 FNYEAQ. J lost 6 bases, V lost 4 bases, and 17 bases had no gene match. Written as DNA, the CDR3 is TGTGCCAGCAGCTACCCCCCCAGGACAGGGAAAGCCATCGAGCAGTACTTC. Its protein product is CASSYPPRTGKAIEQYF.

The chain employs TRBV14 and TRBJ1-1, with D unclear. The germline gives CDR1 SGHDN, CDR2 FVKESK. Deletions cut 4 bases from V and 3 bases from J, with 12 bases between. The CDR3 totals 14 residues. The CDR3 DNA reads as TGTGCCAGCAGCCCCGGTTTGGGAGACACTGAAGCTTTCTTT. Translation: CASSPGLGDTEAFF.

This chain uses TRBV27 with TRBJ2-1; 9 bases are shared with TRBD2. J gave up 10 bases and V 4 bases, and 11 bases lay outside the gene matches. Germline V lookup: CDR1 MNHEY, CDR2 SMNVEV (reference sequence). There are 15 residues in the CDR3. The CDR3 sequence is CASSSPGLALREQFF. DNA of the CDR3: TGTGCCAGCAGTTCTCCGGGACTAGCATTAAGAGAGCAGTTCTTC.

V gene TRBV19 combines with J gene TRBJ2-1; 7 nucleotides match TRBD2. V lost 1 base and J lost 2; bases outside the gene matches: 5. The germline CDR1 and CDR2 sequences are LNHDA and SQIVND (reference sequence). The CDR3 consists of 16 residues. CDR3 amino acids: CASSIVGGGPYNEQFF. The CDR3 DNA sequence: TGTGCCAGTAGTATAGTTGGGGGGGGTCCCTACAATGAGCAGTTCTTC.

The chain combines TRBV11-2 with TRBJ1-2, with D maybe TRBD1 (5 bases). CDR3 length equals 16 residues. Trimming removed 5 bases at V and 7 bases at J, with 23 bases between. The germline gives CDR1 SGHAT, CDR2 FQNNGV. The CDR3 sequence: CASSVTQGSFEFGYTF. Here the CDR3 DNA reads TGTGCCAGCAGCGTCACCCAGGGATCTTTTGAGTTTGGCTACACCTTC.

This chain connects TRBV28 to TRBJ1-5, with D tentatively TRBD1 (5 bases). This CDR3 region has 14 residues. Germline V gives CDR1 MDHEN, CDR2 SYDVKM. Trimming shortened V by 6 bases and J by 6 bases, and 15 bases separated the two germline ends. The CDR3 DNA reads TGTGCCAGCAGCTCAGGGTTCATGGGTCAGCCCCAGCATTTT. Residues: CASSSGFMGQPQHF.

This rearrangement joins TRBV6-4 to TRBJ2-3; TRBD2 might be the D (5 bases). V was shortened by 8 bases and J by 7 bases, with 13 bases between the two germline ends. The CDR3 contains 12 residues. CDR1 MRHNA and CDR2 SNTAGT come from the germline V gene. The chain's CDR3 is CASRTSPNTQYF. CDR3 in DNA: TGTGCCAGCCGGACTTCCCCAAATACGCAGTATTTT.

The chain has TRBV29-1 and TRBJ2-1; D may be TRBD1 (5 bases). V gave up 5 bases and J gave up 1 base, with 9 bases separating them. The CDR3 is 13 residues long. Germline V lookup: CDR1 SQVTM, CDR2 ANQGSEA. CDR3 DNA sequence: TGCAGCGTTCGACAGAGATCCTACAATGAGCAGTTCTTC. Amino acids: CSVRQRSYNEQFF.

V is TRBV5-4 and J is TRBJ1-1; 11 bases are shared with TRBD1. The V and J ends lost 3 bases and 4 bases, in that order; junction bases with no gene match: 2. CDR1 is SGHNT and CDR2 is YYREEE in the germline V gene (reference sequence). This CDR3 spans 14 amino acids. This CDR3 reads CASSWTGGVTEAFF. The CDR3 DNA reads TGTGCCAGCAGCTGGACAGGGGGCGTCACTGAAGCTTTCTTT. Full variable domain (remainder filled in from reference TRBV5-4 and TRBJ1-1): ETGVTQSPTHLIKTRGQQVTLRCSSQSGHNTVSWYQQALGQGPQFIFQYYREEENGRGNFPPRFSGLQFPNYSSELNVNALELDDSALYLCASSWTGGVTEAFFGQGTRLTVV.

This clone was seen only a few times. This chain's CDR3 is CASSQDLVQRETQYF. CDR3 in DNA: TGCGCCAGCAGCCAAGACCTAGTTCAACGCGAGACCCAGTACTTC. The rearrangement joins TRBV4-1 to TRBJ2-5; D is ambiguous. Germline V gene data show CDR1 as MGHRA and CDR2 as YSYEKL. There are 15 residues in the CDR3. Between the trimmed V and J ends, which lost 0 bases and 5 bases, there was a span of 13 bases.

Only a few counts were recorded for this clone. The CDR3 DNA follows: TGTGCCAGCAGTCCACTCGGGACTGGGGCCAACGTCCTGACTTTC. As protein: CASSPLGTGANVLTF. The chain recombines TRBV27 with TRBJ2-6; D is perhaps TRBD2 (5 bases). V dropped 5 bases and J dropped 2 bases, with 10 bases sitting between them. Germline-derived CDR1 and CDR2 are MNHEY and SMNVEV (reference sequence). The CDR3 loop spans 15 amino acids.

This chain joins TRBV28 and TRBJ1-2; 9 nucleotides agree with TRBD1. CDR3 length: 15 amino acids. V shed 6 bases and J 7 bases; nucleotides not matched to a gene: 12. Germline V gene data show CDR1 as MDHEN and CDR2 as SYDVKM. The CDR3 sequence is CASSYPGQGSRGYTF. For the CDR3, the DNA is TGTGCCAGCAGCTATCCGGGACAGGGTTCGCGTGGCTACACCTTC.

V usage is TRBV7-2 and J usage is TRBJ1-1; D possibly corresponds to TRBD1 (6 bases). Trimming cost V 1 base and J 6 bases, with 15 bases left between them. CDR3 length: 15 residues. Germline V gene data show CDR1 as SGHTA and CDR2 as FQGNSA. The DNA of the CDR3 is TGTGCCAGCAGCTTAGGGGGGCCCCTGAGGGCTGAAGCTTTCTTT. Encoded protein: CASSLGGPLRAEAFF.

The V call is TRBV7-3, the J call TRBJ2-7, with D perhaps TRBD2 (7 bases). The CDR3 sequence is 14 residues long. CDR1 and CDR2 (germline): SGHTA, FQGTGA. Between the trimmed V and J ends, which lost 3 bases and 7 bases, there was a span of 16 bases. Here the CDR3 reads CASSFAGEGWEQYF. The CDR3 DNA reads as TGTGCCAGCAGCTTCGCAGGGGAGGGATGGGAGCAGTACTTC.

The chain combines TRBV28 with TRBJ2-5, with TRBD1 identical over 10 bases. Germline CDR1 reads MDHEN; CDR2 reads SYDVKM. The CDR3 contains 16 residues. After removal of 5 bases from V and 5 bases from J, the junction contained 11 bases not matched to a gene. In DNA form, the CDR3 reads TGTGCCAGCAGTACTGAGACAGGGGGCGCCCGGGAGACCCAGTACTTC. Its protein product is CASSTETGGARETQYF.

Here the CDR3 DNA reads TGCGCCAGCAGCTTGGGCCCCACCGGGGGATCCAGAAACACCATATATTTT. Encoded protein: CASSLGPTGGSRNTIYF. This chain links TRBV5-1 with TRBJ1-3; weak D call: TRBD1 (5 bases). The CDR3 loop spans 17 amino acids. V dropped 0 bases and J dropped 5 bases, with 18 bases sitting between them. CDR1 and CDR2 from the germline V gene are SGHRS and YFSETQ.

This clone was counted a single time. The chain recombines TRBV4-2 with TRBJ2-3; D is uncertain. This CDR3 spans 13 amino acids. The V end was cut by 5 bases, the J end by 4 bases, with 10 bases between. Germline values: CDR1 LGHNA, CDR2 YNFKEQ. CDR3 protein: CASSSARPDTQYF. The CDR3 coding sequence is TGTGCCAGCAGCTCAGCCAGGCCAGATACGCAGTATTTT.

J is TRBJ2-7 and V is TRBV6-2 or TRBV6-3, with D maybe TRBD2 (5 bases). In germline, CDR1 is MNHEY, CDR2 SVGEGT. This CDR3 spans 14 amino acids. The V end lost 6 bases, the J end lost 4 bases, and 16 bases lay between the germline ends. CDR3 DNA: TGTGCCAGCAGCAAGGACTGGGCCTTTTACGAGCAGTACTTC. This gives the protein CASSKDWAFYEQYF.